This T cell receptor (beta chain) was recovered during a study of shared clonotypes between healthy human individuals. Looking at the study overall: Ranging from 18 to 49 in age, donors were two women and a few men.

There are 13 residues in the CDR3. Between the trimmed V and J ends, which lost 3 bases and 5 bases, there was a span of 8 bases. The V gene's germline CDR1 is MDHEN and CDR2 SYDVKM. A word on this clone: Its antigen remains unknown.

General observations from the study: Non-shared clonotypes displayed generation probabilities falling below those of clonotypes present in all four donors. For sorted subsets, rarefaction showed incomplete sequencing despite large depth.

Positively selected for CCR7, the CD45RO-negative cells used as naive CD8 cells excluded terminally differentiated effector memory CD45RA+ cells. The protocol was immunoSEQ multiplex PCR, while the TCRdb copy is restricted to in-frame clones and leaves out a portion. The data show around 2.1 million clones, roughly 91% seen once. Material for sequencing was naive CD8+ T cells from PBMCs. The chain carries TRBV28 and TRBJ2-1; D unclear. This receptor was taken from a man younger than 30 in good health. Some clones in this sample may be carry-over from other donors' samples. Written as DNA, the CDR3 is TGTGCCAGCAGTTTCGGCCCTAACAATGAGCAGTTCTTC. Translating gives CASSFGPNNEQFF.